This TCR beta chain was profiled in a study of sequential checkpoint blockade in melanoma. Study details: Randomization was 1:1 between first-line nivolumab→ipilimumab and ipilimumab→nivolumab. Maintenance nivolumab came after either treatment sequence.

This table comes from immunoSEQ multiplex PCR, and its TCRdb copy is limited to in-frame clones, with some not included. This sample carries over 8,000 clones, roughly 90% of them seen once, and the ten largest clones take about 15%. The treatment is: randomized to nivolumab then ipilimumab (arm A) or the reverse (arm B). No patient had prior DNA-damaging chemotherapy. Sorted cells were live CD3+CD8+, lacking CD19 and CD56, from PBMCs. CDR1 and CDR2 (germline): KGHSH, LQKENI. This CDR3 comprises 15 residues. Trimming removed 2 bases at V and 0 bases at J, with 7 bases between. The sample consisted of CD8+ T cells sorted from blood (inferred from file names), taken from a patient given nivolumab and ipilimumab in sequence. The chain joins TRBV18 to TRBJ1-4; the D gene is possibly TRBD1 (6 bases). The receptor was isolated from a human donor with melanoma. The CDR3 sequence: CASSPWTATNEKLFF. CDR3 sequence (DNA): TGTGCCAGCTCACCATGGACAGCAACTAATGAAAAACTGTTTTTT.